The 23 T cell receptor beta chains reported below all come from one sample, sequenced in a study of T cells after yellow fever vaccination. Via MiXCR, TCRdb re-called the 5' RACE reads, giving one row per CDR3 protein. The data contain 400,000 to 450,000 distinct CDR3 sequences, under 20% of them singletons. This specimen was PBMCs, taken before the yellow fever booster vaccination. The receptor source for this set is a man aged 18 to 30 who received the YFV17D yellow fever vaccine.

This clonotype has ten or more counts. Written as DNA, the CDR3 is TGTGCCAGCAGTATTCGACAGGGGGCTTACGAGCAGTACTTC. Translated, it gives CASSIRQGAYEQYF. This chain joins TRBV7-9 and TRBJ2-7; TRBD1 matches at 10 bases. The V and J ends lost 6 bases and 4 bases, in that order; junction bases with no gene match: 6. Looked up from germline, CDR1 is SEHNR and CDR2 is FQNEAQ (reference sequence). The CDR3 length is 14 residues.

This sequence joins TRBV4-3 and TRBJ1-2; D unclear. This CDR3 is 13 amino acids long. Trimming removed 1 base at V and 6 bases at J, with 9 bases between. In germline, CDR1 is LGHNA, CDR2 YSLEER. CDR3 amino acids: CASSQGEADGYTF. Written as DNA, the CDR3 is TGCGCCAGCAGCCAAGGTGAAGCGGATGGCTACACCTTC.

The gene calls are TRBV4-1 and TRBJ1-1, with 11 bases aligning to TRBD1. With V trimmed by 2 bases and J by 4 bases, 9 bases remained unmatched. The CDR3 runs to 17 residues. Germline V gives CDR1 MGHRA, CDR2 YSYEKL. Written as DNA, the CDR3 is TGCGCCAGCAGCCAACCCCGGACAGGGGGCGGGAGCACTGAAGCTTTCTTT. Its protein product is CASSQPRTGGGSTEAFF.

This clonotype was picked up many times. The V call is TRBV5-1, the J call TRBJ2-2, with D perhaps TRBD1 (5 bases). CDR1 is SGHRS, CDR2 YFSETQ, per germline. Trimming cost V 4 bases and J 6 bases, with 10 bases left between them. The CDR3 is 13 amino acids. The CDR3 nucleotides are TGCGCCAGCAGCATAACAGGACCCGGGGAGCTGTTTTTT. Translation gives CASSITGPGELFF. Looking up the rest from reference TRBV5-1 and TRBJ2-2 gives the full variable domain: KAGVTQTPRYLIKTRGQQVTLSCSPISGHRSVSWYQQTPGQGLQFLFEYFSETQRNKGNFPGRFSGRQFSNSRSEMNVSTLELGDSALYLCASSITGPGELFFGEGSRLTVL.

The chain links TRBV12-3 or TRBV12-4 to TRBJ2-5; a weak D match, TRBD2 (5 bases). The CDR3 covers 15 residues. Trimming removed 7 bases from V and 1 base from J, with 16 bases in between. The DNA of the CDR3 is TGTGCCAGCACCCCATGGCCGGGGTCCCAAGAGACCCAGTACTTC. Amino acids: CASTPWPGSQETQYF.

This clonotype was observed a single time. The rearrangement uses TRBV5-1 and TRBJ2-3; D tentatively fits TRBD1 or TRBD2 (5 bases each). CDR1 is SGHRS, CDR2 YFSETQ, per germline. V gave up 4 bases and J gave up 4 bases, with 28 bases separating them. The CDR3 totals 19 residues. The CDR3 loop reads CASSPSLRGGIRFPDTQYF. The CDR3 DNA sequence: TGCGCCAGCAGCCCTTCGCTCCGTGGGGGAATCCGTTTTCCAGATACGCAGTATTTT.

J is TRBJ2-5 and V is TRBV28; D unclear. CDR1 is MDHEN and CDR2 is SYDVKM in the germline V gene. V lost 10 bases, J lost 1 base, and 10 bases lay in between. The CDR3 extends over 12 amino acids. The CDR3 loop reads CATGVFQETQYF. The CDR3 DNA reads as TGTGCCACTGGGGTTTTCCAAGAGACCCAGTACTTC.

This clonotype was counted at least ten times. This sequence joins TRBV10-1 and TRBJ2-3; D might be TRBD1 (5 bases). Per germline, CDR1 WNHNN and CDR2 SYGVQD (reference sequence). The CDR3 totals 15 residues. V was clipped by 3 bases and J by 1 base, with 11 bases between them. CDR3 nucleotide sequence: TGCGCCAGCAGTGATAGGGGCGCCGGCACAGATACGCAGTATTTT. Translating gives CASSDRGAGTDTQYF.

V is TRBV7-2 and J is TRBJ2-1; D uncertain. The ends were cut back, 3 bases at V and 1 base at J, with 10 bases in the middle. This CDR3 has 15 amino acids. CDR1 and CDR2 from the germline V gene are SGHTA and FQGNSA. CDR3 in DNA: TGTGCCAGCAGCTTTGGGATGCCTTCCTACAATGAGCAGTTCTTC. Translating gives CASSFGMPSYNEQFF.

This clonotype was counted many times. This rearrangement joins TRBV20-1 to TRBJ2-3, with 12 bases aligning to TRBD2. This CDR3 contains 14 residues. The V segment lost 5 bases and the J segment 6 bases; nucleotides outside the gene matches: 6. Germline values: CDR1 DFQATT, CDR2 SNEGSKA (reference sequence). CDR3 protein: CSASSGGASDTQYF. CDR3 coding DNA: TGCAGTGCTTCTAGCGGGGGGGCGTCGGATACGCAGTATTTT.

This clonotype was seen a few times. The rearrangement links TRBV20-1 to TRBJ2-1; D is uncertain. V lost 0 bases, J lost 12 bases, and 9 bases lay in between. Germline V gene sequence: CDR1 DFQATT, CDR2 SNEGSKA (reference sequence). The CDR3 contains 11 residues. The CDR3 loop reads CSARDPVGQFF. CDR3 nucleotide sequence: TGCAGTGCTAGAGACCCCGTCGGGCAGTTCTTC.

Many counts were recorded for this clonotype. CDR3 region: CASSLEKQGSQETQYF. The DNA of the CDR3 is TGCGCCAGCAGCTTGGAAAAACAGGGTAGCCAAGAGACCCAGTACTTC. This chain connects TRBV5-1 to TRBJ2-5; tentatively, D is TRBD1 (6 bases). Trimming left V 0 bases short and J 1 base short, with 13 bases between. The germline CDR1 and CDR2 sequences are SGHRS and YFSETQ. The CDR3 length is 16 residues. The variable domain in full, with the rest retrieved from reference TRBV5-1 and TRBJ2-5, is KAGVTQTPRYLIKTRGQQVTLSCSPISGHRSVSWYQQTPGQGLQFLFEYFSETQRNKGNFPGRFSGRQFSNSRSEMNVSTLELGDSALYLCASSLEKQGSQETQYFGPGTRLLVL.

The V gene is TRBV12-3 or TRBV12-4, the J gene TRBJ2-2; no clear D gene. CDR3 length: 15 amino acids. The V end lost 6 bases, the J end lost 4 bases, and 15 bases lay between the germline ends. The CDR3 nucleotides are TGTGCCAGCAGACAAAGAGACCGCGGCACCGGGGAGCTGTTTTTT. This sequence encodes CASRQRDRGTGELFF.

At least ten counts were recorded for this clonotype. V usage is TRBV3-1 and J usage is TRBJ2-7, with no clear D. Germline V gene lookup returns CDR1 LGHDT and CDR2 YNNKEL (reference sequence). V lost 3 bases and J lost 10, with 7 bases in between. CDR3 length: 10 amino acids. The CDR3 DNA follows: TGTGCCAGCAGCCATAGGCCCCAGTACGTC. Protein: CASSHRPQYV.

This clonotype was recorded a few times. The chain carries TRBV18 and TRBJ1-4; weak D call: TRBD1 (5 bases). CDR3 size: 14 residues. V was cut by 4 bases and J by 8 bases, with 14 bases left in between. Germline V gives CDR1 KGHSH, CDR2 LQKENI. In nucleotides, the CDR3 is TGTGCCAGCTCACGGGGCCAGCTTGGCGAAAAACTGTTTTTT. This gives the protein CASSRGQLGEKLFF.

The chain employs TRBV15 and TRBJ2-3; a possible D gene is TRBD2 (5 bases). Germline V gene sequence: CDR1 LNHNV, CDR2 YYDKDF (reference sequence). V dropped 3 bases and J dropped 4 bases, with 17 bases sitting between them. This CDR3 contains 16 residues. CDR3 sequence (DNA): TGTGCCACCAGCAGTTTCGGTCTTAGGGAGCCAGATACGCAGTATTTT. This codes for CATSSFGLREPDTQYF.

CDR3 sequence: CASSQGDRAQHF. CDR3 DNA sequence: TGTGCCAGCAGCCAAGGGGACAGGGCCCAGCATTTT. The chain combines TRBV3-1 with TRBJ1-5; 9 bases line up with TRBD1. V was pared by 1 base and J by 11 bases, with 0 bases of the junction left unmatched. The CDR3 loop spans 12 amino acids. Germline V CDR1 and CDR2: LGHDT, YNNKEL (reference sequence).

This clonotype has more than one count but fewer than ten. J is TRBJ1-5 and V is TRBV7-2, with D tentatively TRBD1 (5 bases). Germline V lookup: CDR1 SGHTA, CDR2 FQGNSA. Between the trimmed V and J ends, which lost 2 bases and 1 base, there was a span of 12 bases. CDR3 length: 16 amino acids. In DNA form, the CDR3 reads TGTGCCAGCAGCTTATTTGCGCAGGGCAGCAATCAGCCCCAGCATTTT. This translates into CASSLFAQGSNQPQHF.

This clonotype was counted only a few times. V usage is TRBV5-1 and J usage is TRBJ2-2; 14 bases line up with TRBD2. The trim removed 5 bases at V and 9 bases at J, leaving 9 bases unmatched. The CDR3 is made up of 16 amino acids. In germline, CDR1 is SGHRS, CDR2 YFSETQ. This CDR3 reads CASRPGTSGGLRELFF. CDR3 coding DNA: TGCGCCAGCAGGCCCGGGACTAGCGGGGGATTGAGGGAGCTGTTTTTT.

This clonotype was counted only a few times. The chain uses TRBV12-3 or TRBV12-4 and TRBJ2-5; TRBD2 agrees at 11 bases. With V trimmed by 2 bases and J by 5 bases, 4 bases remained unmatched. The CDR3 runs to 15 residues. The CDR3 bases are TGTGCCAGCAGTTTACTAGCGGGGGGCGACGAGACCCAGTACTTC. This sequence encodes CASSLLAGGDETQYF.

This clonotype was found many times. The V call is TRBV7-2, the J call TRBJ2-1, with TRBD1 matching 8 bases. Germline V gives CDR1 SGHTA, CDR2 FQGNSA. V trimming: 5 bases; J trimming: 6 bases; junction bases outside the gene matches: 12. The CDR3 runs 16 residues. The CDR3 here is CASSDQPTGTGNEQFF. CDR3 coding DNA: TGTGCCAGCAGCGACCAGCCAACAGGGACAGGCAATGAGCAGTTCTTC.

The rearrangement joins TRBV10-3 to TRBJ1-2; 7 bases are a match to TRBD1. The CDR3 has 13 residues. The V gene end was trimmed by 7 bases and the J gene end by 3 bases; junction bases not matched to a gene: 5. Germline V gene sequence: CDR1 ENHRY, CDR2 SYGVKD. The CDR3 sequence is CAINRQGDYGYTF. DNA of the CDR3: TGTGCCATCAATCGACAGGGAGACTATGGCTACACCTTC.

This clonotype showed up many times. The genes are TRBV9 and TRBJ2-2; tentative D call: TRBD2 (5 bases). The V gene's germline CDR1 is SGDLS and CDR2 YYNGEE. The CDR3 is 13 residues long. Trimming removed 4 bases from V and 5 bases from J, with 9 bases in between. The CDR3 spells CASSPSGTGELFF. In DNA, the CDR3 is TGTGCCAGCAGCCCCTCGGGGACCGGGGAGCTGTTTTTT.